The source of this TCR beta chain is a study of blood T cells in healthy people across ages. The germline gives CDR1 SEHNR, CDR2 FQNEAQ (reference sequence). V dropped 4 bases and J dropped 8; count of bases not matched to a gene: 10. This CDR3 region has 14 residues. Sample-barcoded 5' priming and a J-beta primer mix drove a second PCR of 7 to 11 cycles. From the 5' RACE reads, TCRdb called clonotypes with MiXCR, one entry per CDR3 protein. This sample has over 1.5 million distinct CDR3 sequences, with about 50% found just once. Input material: blood. The chain has TRBV7-9 and TRBJ1-2; TRBD1 matches at 7 bases. The source of this sequence is a woman between 35 and 50 years old in good health. The chain's CDR3 is CASSSGQELIGYTF. The CDR3 nucleotides read TGTGCCAGCAGCTCAGGACAGGAGCTCATCGGCTACACCTTC.